Following are 24 T cell receptor beta chains from one sample sequenced in a study of blood T cell repertoires in COVID-19. Generated by immunoSEQ multiplex PCR, the TCRdb table keeps only in-frame clones and is missing some. The table records approximately 150,000 clones, 89% of them present only once. Sequencing was carried out using peripheral blood. The receptor source for this set is a human donor in a cohort sampled during active COVID-19.

V usage is TRBV3-1 (or the pseudogene TRBV3-2) and J usage is TRBJ1-4; TRBD1 aligns across 9 bases. Germline-derived CDR1 and CDR2 are LGHDT and YNNKEL (reference sequence). The junction had 5 bases not matched to a gene; V was cut back by 1 base and J by 8 bases. The CDR3 consists of 15 residues. The CDR3 loop is CASSQGGQGVEKLFF. In DNA, the CDR3 is TGTGCCAGCAGCCAAGGGGGACAGGGAGTAGAAAAACTGTTTTTT.

The V call is TRBV2, the J call TRBJ1-5; 7 bases are a match to TRBD1. J gave up 0 bases and V 2 bases, and 19 bases lay outside the gene matches. This CDR3 contains 21 residues. Germline assignment: CDR1 SNHLY and CDR2 FYNNEI. The CDR3 bases are TGTGCCAGCAGTGAATTACTCCCCCGGGACAGCTTTTTCAATAGCAATCAGCCCCAGCATTTT. Translating it yields CASSELLPRDSFFNSNQPQHF.

The J gene is TRBJ2-5, the V gene TRBV2, with TRBD2 matching over 9 bases. The CDR3 contains 15 residues. Germline trimming cut 6 bases from V and 2 bases from J; bases unmatched to any gene: 7. The germline gives CDR1 SNHLY, CDR2 FYNNEI. The CDR3: CASRGSGGRQETQYF. CDR3 nucleotide sequence: TGTGCCAGCAGAGGAAGCGGGGGGCGACAAGAGACCCAGTACTTC.

The chain uses TRBV3-1 (or the pseudogene TRBV3-2) and TRBJ2-7; D not certain. The CDR3 runs to 14 residues. V was pared by 4 bases and J by 5 bases, with 15 bases between. Germline V gives CDR1 LGHDT, CDR2 YNNKEL (reference sequence). For the CDR3, the DNA is TGTGCCAGCAGCCCGCTATGGGCCCGCCACGAGCAGTACTTC. Protein sequence: CASSPLWARHEQYF.

CDR3 region: CAWARGSAYNEQFF. The DNA of the CDR3 is TGTGCCTGGGCCCGGGGTAGCGCCTACAATGAGCAGTTCTTC. The rearrangement joins TRBV30 to TRBJ2-1; TRBD2 is a possible D gene (5 bases). CDR3 length: 14 amino acids. The V and J ends lost 5 bases and 2 bases respectively, with 13 bases between them. Germline assignment: CDR1 GTSNPN and CDR2 SVGIG (reference sequence).

The CDR3 sequence is CASSLAGTGYEQYF. The CDR3 DNA reads as TGTGCCAGCAGCTTAGCCGGGACAGGCTACGAGCAGTACTTC. This rearrangement joins TRBV7-8 to TRBJ2-7; 8 bases map to TRBD1. The V gene end was trimmed by 0 bases and the J gene end by 3 bases; junction bases not matched to a gene: 1. CDR3 length: 14 residues. The germline gives CDR1 SGHVS, CDR2 FQNEAQ.

V gene TRBV7-2 combines with J gene TRBJ1-1; tentative D call: TRBD1 (5 bases). The CDR3 totals 14 residues. Trimming shortened V by 1 base and J by 1 base, and 7 bases separated the two germline ends. Looked up from germline, CDR1 is SGHTA and CDR2 is FQGNSA. The DNA for the CDR3 is TGTGCCAGCAGCTTAGGGGGGGAGAACACTGAAGCTTTCTTT. It is translated as CASSLGGENTEAFF. The full variable domain, with the rest looked up from reference TRBV7-2 and TRBJ1-1, is GAGVSQSPSNKVTEKGKDVELRCDPISGHTALYWYRQSLGQGLEFLIYFQGNSAPDKSGLPSDRFSAERTGGSVSTLTIQRTQQEDSAVYLCASSLGGENTEAFFGQGTRLTVV.

This rearrangement joins TRBV11-2 to TRBJ1-3, with D uncertain. Trimming removed 3 bases at V and 3 bases at J, with 3 bases between. Germline CDR1 and CDR2: SGHAT and FQNNGV. The CDR3 sequence is 12 residues long. CDR3 sequence (DNA): TGTGCCAGCAGCTTCAGTGGAAACACCATATATTTT. It encodes CASSFSGNTIYF.

This chain links TRBV5-8 with TRBJ1-2; D gene ambiguous. V lost 2 bases and J 5 bases, leaving 10 bases between the germline ends. CDR3 size: 13 residues. Germline CDR1 and CDR2: SGHTS and YDEGEE. The CDR3 loop is CASSFGRDYGYTF. The CDR3 bases are TGTGCCAGCAGCTTCGGACGGGATTATGGCTACACCTTC.

The chain is built from TRBV5-1 and TRBJ1-3, with TRBD1 matching 8 bases. The CDR3 contains 16 residues. V was clipped by 4 bases and J by 2 bases; unmatched bases: 8. Looked up from germline, CDR1 is SGHRS and CDR2 is YFSETQ. DNA of the CDR3: TGCGCCAGCAGCCTCAAACAGGGGGGTCCTGGAAACACCATATATTTT. Amino acid sequence: CASSLKQGGPGNTIYF. Full variable domain (outside the CDR3, taken from reference TRBV5-1 and TRBJ1-3): KAGVTQTPRYLIKTRGQQVTLSCSPISGHRSVSWYQQTPGQGLQFLFEYFSETQRNKGNFPGRFSGRQFSNSRSEMNVSTLELGDSALYLCASSLKQGGPGNTIYFGEGSWLTVV.

As regards this clone: Germline and junction disagree at one end, which may indicate a read error. The chain uses TRBV4-2 and TRBJ2-1, with a possible D match to TRBD2 (5 bases). Per the germline V gene, CDR1 is LGHNA and CDR2 is YNFKEQ. The CDR3 sequence is 16 residues long. The CDR3 nucleotides read TGTGCCAGCAACCAAGATTTACTAGACGCCGTGGGTGAGCAGTTCTTC. Translation: CASNQDLLDAVGEQFF.

The chain joins TRBV6-1 to TRBJ1-5; D gene uncertain. The V end was cut by 0 bases, the J end by 0 bases, with 6 bases between. CDR1 and CDR2 from the germline V gene are MNHNS and SASEGT. The CDR3 totals 15 residues. CDR3 nucleotides: TGTGCCAGCAGTGAAGCGAGGGTTAGCAATCAGCCCCAGCATTTT. Its translation: CASSEARVSNQPQHF.

The chain carries TRBV9 and TRBJ2-7; TRBD2 might be the D (6 bases). This CDR3 comprises 15 residues. Between the trimmed V and J ends, which lost 0 bases and 0 bases, there was a span of 10 bases. Germline V gives CDR1 SGDLS, CDR2 YYNGEE. CDR3 amino acids: CASSVAPGSSYEQYF. The CDR3 DNA sequence: TGTGCCAGCAGCGTAGCGCCCGGGAGCTCCTACGAGCAGTACTTC.

The J gene is TRBJ2-3, the V gene TRBV29-1, with a tentative D call TRBD2 (5 bases). Per germline, CDR1 SQVTM and CDR2 ANQGSEA. Trimming took 1 base from V and 0 from J, leaving 14 bases between them. The CDR3 is 16 amino acids. The CDR3 spells CSVEGIEADSTDTQYF. The CDR3 bases are TGCAGCGTTGAAGGGATTGAAGCGGACAGCACAGATACGCAGTATTTT.

The chain has TRBV7-9 and TRBJ1-1; 10 nucleotides agree with TRBD1. From germline, CDR1 is SEHNR and CDR2 FQNEAQ (reference sequence). The CDR3 is made up of 18 amino acids. V dropped 2 bases and J dropped 1; count of bases not matched to a gene: 10. The CDR3 DNA follows: TGTGCCAGCAGCTTATACCCCGACAGGGGGCTGAGGAACACTGAAGCTTTCTTT. It translates to CASSLYPDRGLRNTEAFF.

This chain links TRBV5-1 with TRBJ2-5; D possibly corresponds to TRBD2 (5 bases). V gave up 4 bases and J gave up 7 bases, with 11 bases separating them. Germline V gene data show CDR1 as SGHRS and CDR2 as YFSETQ. This CDR3 contains 12 residues. The CDR3 nucleotides are TGCGCCAGCAGCCCAGAACGGGGGACCCAGTACTTC. The encoded protein is CASSPERGTQYF.

Here the CDR3 DNA reads TGTGCCAGCAGCTTAGATCGCCAAGAGACCCAGTACTTC. This gives the protein CASSLDRQETQYF. The V gene is TRBV7-9, the J gene TRBJ2-5; D not resolved. V lost 1 base, J lost 1 base, and 4 bases lay in between. This CDR3 is 13 amino acids long. The germline CDR1 and CDR2 sequences are SEHNR and FQNEAQ (reference sequence).

The chain carries TRBV5-6 and TRBJ2-1; 7 nucleotides agree with TRBD2. The CDR3 covers 15 residues. Germline V gives CDR1 SGHDT, CDR2 YYEEEE. V trimming: 1 base; J trimming: 3 bases; junction bases outside the gene matches: 4. The CDR3, as DNA: TGTGCCAGCAGCTTGTTCCAGCGGGGCTACAATGAGCAGTTCTTC. The encoded protein is CASSLFQRGYNEQFF.

The V gene is TRBV6-5, the J gene TRBJ1-6; the D gene is possibly TRBD1 (6 bases). The ends were cut back, 7 bases at V and 1 base at J, with 11 bases in the middle. The germline V gene has CDR1 MNHEY and CDR2 SVGAGI. This CDR3 has 15 amino acids. CDR3 bases: TGTGCCAGCAATACACAGGGATCCTATAATTCACCCCTCCACTTT. Encoded protein: CASNTQGSYNSPLHF.

The genes are TRBV12-3 or TRBV12-4 and TRBJ2-1; D may be TRBD1 (5 bases). The CDR3 runs 13 residues. The V end lost 5 bases, the J end lost 9 bases, and 14 bases lay between the germline ends. The DNA for the CDR3 is TGTGCCAGCAGTAAGACTCATAGGGGTGAGCAGTTCTTC. It codes for CASSKTHRGEQFF.

The chain carries TRBV6-1 and TRBJ1-5; D possibly corresponds to TRBD1 (5 bases). Trimming took 2 bases from V and 8 from J, leaving 16 bases between them. This CDR3 has 15 residues. Germline CDR1 reads MNHNS; CDR2 reads SASEGT. The CDR3, as DNA: TGTGCCAGCAGTGAACCGGCCGCAGGGTTTGAGCCCCAGCATTTT. Its translation: CASSEPAAGFEPQHF.

The V gene is TRBV5-5, the J gene TRBJ1-3, with D perhaps TRBD1 (6 bases). With 4 bases removed from V and 4 bases from J, the gap between germline ends came to 15 bases. The CDR3 has 15 residues. CDR1 and CDR2 (germline): SGHKS, YYEKEE (reference sequence). The CDR3 DNA reads as TGTGCCAGCAGCCCATCTAACAGGGTCGGAAACACCATATATTTT. It is translated as CASSPSNRVGNTIYF.

The chain couples TRBV18 to TRBJ2-7; D might be TRBD2 (6 bases). Germline V lookup: CDR1 KGHSH, CDR2 LQKENI. Trimming removed 3 bases from V and 6 bases from J, with 9 bases in between. This CDR3 is 12 amino acids long. CDR3 sequence: CASSPYGGEQYF. CDR3 DNA: TGTGCCAGCTCACCTTACGGGGGCGAGCAGTACTTC. Full variable domain (outside the CDR3, taken from reference TRBV18 and TRBJ2-7): NAGVMQNPRHLVRRRGQEARLRCSPMKGHSHVYWYRQLPEEGLKFMVYLQKENIIDESGMPKERFSAEFPKEGPSILRIQQVVRGDSAAYFCASSPYGGEQYFGPGTRLTVT.

V gene TRBV6-2 or TRBV6-3 combines with J gene TRBJ2-3, with 9 bases lining up with TRBD2. The CDR3 length is 21 residues. J lost 0 bases, V lost 2 bases, and 18 bases had no gene match. Germline V gene sequence: CDR1 MNHEY, CDR2 SVGEGT. The CDR3, as DNA: TGTGCCAGCAGTTACGAGACCCTATATAGCGGGGGCCGGTTTAGCACAGATACGCAGTATTTT. Translation gives CASSYETLYSGGRFSTDTQYF.